The 15 T cell receptor beta chains below all came from one sample that was sequenced in a study of T-cell reconstitution after alpha-beta-depleted transplantation in children. The library targeted TCRbeta and was prepared with unique molecular identifiers. TCRdb reprocessed the PCR reads with MiXCR, giving one entry per CDR3 protein. Here the sample spans about 90,000 distinct CDR3 sequences, 7% to 9% being singletons. The sequenced sample was PBMCs from the stem cell graft donor, obtained from the stem cell graft. These receptors originate from a human donor who donated a stem cell graft to a child with congenital amegakaryocytic thrombocytopenia.

The table lists this clonotype with many counts. This rearrangement joins TRBV10-3 to TRBJ2-2, with 9 bases matching TRBD2. The length of the CDR3 is 16 residues. After removal of 0 bases from V and 1 base from J, the junction contained 0 bases not matched to a gene. Germline CDR1 is ENHRY and CDR2 is SYGVKD. The CDR3 region has the DNA TGTGCCATCAGTGAGTCGACTAGCGGGAACACCGGGGAGCTGTTTTTT. As protein: CAISESTSGNTGELFF.

The sample holds many counts of this clonotype. The gene calls are TRBV2 and TRBJ2-7; a weak D match, TRBD1 (5 bases). Per the germline V gene, CDR1 is SNHLY and CDR2 is FYNNEI. This CDR3 has 14 amino acids. Trimming left V 8 bases short and J 1 base short, with 15 bases between. CDR3 sequence (DNA): TGTGCCAGCGGCAAGGGGCGACAATCCTACGAGCAGTACTTC. It translates to CASGKGRQSYEQYF.

In this sample, this clonotype turned up many times. The chain is built from TRBV6-4 and TRBJ1-1; possible D gene TRBD1, 6 bases. CDR3 length equals 16 residues. V dropped 7 bases and J dropped 6 bases, with 24 bases sitting between them. Germline CDR1 and CDR2: MRHNA and SNTAGT. The CDR3: CASTAIVWGRGAEAFF. The CDR3 bases are TGTGCCAGCACGGCCATTGTTTGGGGGCGAGGAGCTGAAGCTTTCTTT.

Many counts were recorded for this clonotype. This chain connects TRBV4-1 to TRBJ1-5; no clear D gene. The V gene's germline CDR1 is MGHRA and CDR2 YSYEKL. The CDR3 is 15 residues long. Trimming stripped 0 bases from V and 3 bases from J, with 9 bases between. This CDR3 reads CASSQDLGDNQPQHF. CDR3 sequence (DNA): TGCGCCAGCAGCCAAGATCTGGGAGACAATCAGCCCCAGCATTTT.

This clonotype was seen many times. The rearrangement links TRBV7-9 to TRBJ2-7, with D possibly being TRBD2 (5 bases). The ends were cut back, 0 bases at V and 3 bases at J, with 18 bases in the middle. The CDR3 loop spans 17 amino acids. CDR1 is SEHNR and CDR2 is FQNEAQ in the germline V gene (reference sequence). The CDR3 DNA is TGTGCCAGCAGCTTAGCGGTCGGGATTATTGCTCACTACGAGCAGTACTTC. Its translation: CASSLAVGIIAHYEQYF.

V is TRBV5-1 and J is TRBJ2-2, with a tentative D call TRBD2 (7 bases). Trimming shortened V by 2 bases and J by 4 bases, and 12 bases separated the two germline ends. CDR1 and CDR2 (germline): SGHRS, YFSETQ. The CDR3 covers 15 residues. CDR3 DNA: TGCGCCAGCAGCTTCGAGGGGGGGGGCACCGGGGAGCTGTTTTTT. This sequence encodes CASSFEGGGTGELFF. Using reference TRBV5-1 and TRBJ2-2 for the parts outside the CDR3, the full variable domain is KAGVTQTPRYLIKTRGQQVTLSCSPISGHRSVSWYQQTPGQGLQFLFEYFSETQRNKGNFPGRFSGRQFSNSRSEMNVSTLELGDSALYLCASSFEGGGTGELFFGEGSRLTVL.

The sample holds many counts of this clonotype. This chain connects TRBV5-5 to TRBJ2-2, with D possibly matching TRBD2 (7 bases). Per the germline V gene, CDR1 is SGHKS and CDR2 is YYEKEE (reference sequence). V was trimmed by 3 bases and J by 3 bases, leaving 15 bases between them. The CDR3 has 16 residues. In DNA, the CDR3 is TGTGCCAGCAGCTCCCGTGGGGGGGCGGACACCGGGGAGCTGTTTTTT. Its protein product is CASSSRGGADTGELFF.

This clonotype was counted many times. V usage is TRBV5-6 and J usage is TRBJ2-7, with D maybe TRBD2 (7 bases). V dropped 4 bases and J dropped 2 bases, with 13 bases sitting between them. In germline, CDR1 is SGHDT, CDR2 YYEEEE. The CDR3 sequence is 14 residues long. In DNA form, the CDR3 reads TGTGCCAGCAGCCCTGGCGGGGGCCCCTACGAGCAGTACTTC. This sequence encodes CASSPGGGPYEQYF.

This clonotype was recorded at least ten times. This chain uses TRBV7-9 with TRBJ2-1; no clear D gene. Trimming removed 2 bases at V and 6 bases at J, with 5 bases between. The CDR3 covers 12 residues. Germline V gene sequence: CDR1 SEHNR, CDR2 FQNEAQ (reference sequence). The CDR3 DNA follows: TGTGCCAGCAGCTTACATGGCAATGAGCAGTTCTTC. Translating gives CASSLHGNEQFF.

This clonotype showed up many times. The rearrangement joins TRBV7-9 to TRBJ2-1; D ambiguous. CDR3 size: 15 residues. V lost 7 bases and J 0 bases, leaving 13 bases between the germline ends. Germline V gives CDR1 SEHNR, CDR2 FQNEAQ (reference sequence). The CDR3, as DNA: TGTGCCAGCACCCCATCAAGCCCCTCCTACAATGAGCAGTTCTTC. The encoded protein is CASTPSSPSYNEQFF.

The chain carries TRBV7-2 and TRBJ2-6; TRBD2 matches 7 bases. The CDR3 extends over 17 amino acids. Trimming took 3 bases from V and 0 from J; bases not matched to a gene: 5. Germline-derived CDR1 and CDR2 are SGHTA and FQGNSA. CDR3 nucleotides: TGTGCCAGCAGCTTCGCGGGAGCCCGCTCTGGGGCCAACGTCCTGACTTTC. Translation: CASSFAGARSGANVLTF.

This clonotype was picked up many times. The chain couples TRBV28 to TRBJ1-5; D remains ambiguous. The CDR3 is made up of 16 amino acids. V shed 7 bases and J shed 0 bases, with 16 bases lying between them. The germline V gene has CDR1 MDHEN and CDR2 SYDVKM. CDR3 amino acids: CASNLQTFYSNQPQHF. The CDR3 bases are TGTGCCAGCAACCTCCAGACGTTCTATAGCAATCAGCCCCAGCATTTT. The full variable domain, in which reference TRBV28 and TRBJ1-5 provide the parts outside the CDR3, is DVKVTQSSRYLVKRTGEKVFLECVQDMDHENMFWYRQDPGLGLRLIYFSYDVKMKEKGDIPEGYSVSREKKERFSLILESASTNQTSMYLCASNLQTFYSNQPQHFGDGTRLSIL.

In this sample, this clonotype turned up many times. The chain couples TRBV20-1 to TRBJ2-5; 10 bases are a match to TRBD2. CDR3 length: 18 amino acids. Germline CDR1 is DFQATT and CDR2 is SNEGSKA (reference sequence). Trimming took 0 bases from V and 0 from J; bases not matched to a gene: 10. CDR3 region: CSARDFKLAGLDQETQYF. As DNA, the CDR3 is TGCAGTGCTAGAGATTTCAAACTAGCGGGGCTAGACCAAGAGACCCAGTACTTC.

The J gene is TRBJ2-1, the V gene TRBV7-2, with D unresolved. This CDR3 spans 15 amino acids. Looked up from germline, CDR1 is SGHTA and CDR2 is FQGNSA. Trimming took off 0 bases at V and 3 bases at J, with 9 bases between the two ends. CDR3 nucleotide sequence: TGTGCCAGCAGCTTAGCGCCCCGGAACTACAATGAGCAGTTCTTC. It translates to CASSLAPRNYNEQFF.

This sequence joins TRBV7-8 and TRBJ2-4; the D gene is possibly TRBD2 (5 bases). Trimming took off 5 bases at V and 7 bases at J, with 15 bases between the two ends. Germline values: CDR1 SGHVS, CDR2 FQNEAQ. The CDR3 covers 14 residues. The CDR3 here is CASSPPGVWNIQYF. The CDR3 bases are TGTGCCAGCAGCCCCCCCGGGGTTTGGAACATTCAGTACTTC.